This T cell receptor (beta chain) was identified during a study of OX40 agonist ivuxolimab in advanced cancers. Study at large: People who had prior anti-PD-1, anti-PD-L1 or anti-CTLA-4 therapy could take part, and less than 50% had some. Study-wide findings and caveats: Among patients with partial responses at 0.1-3.0 mg/kg, clonal expansion was among the lowest.

Only in-frame clones appear in the TCRdb table, and some are missing; sequencing was by immunoSEQ multiplex PCR. The sample records 65,000 to 90,000 clones, 80% to 90% being singletons. For this clone: Its antigen is unidentified.

This specimen was CD4+ or CD8+ T cells sorted from blood, taken in a trial of the OX40 agonist ivuxolimab. This sequence was found in an adult with an advanced solid tumor such as melanoma, head and neck, liver or kidney cancer.

The CDR3 protein is CASSQGLGGDTQYF. DNA for the CDR3: TGCGCCAGCAGCCAAGGACTAGGTGGAGATACGCAGTATTTT. The chain couples TRBV4-1 to TRBJ2-3; D might be TRBD2 (6 bases). Trimming took 1 base from V and 5 from J, leaving 10 bases between them. This CDR3 has 14 amino acids. Looked up from germline, CDR1 is MGHRA and CDR2 is YSYEKL.